Detailed here is one T cell receptor (beta chain). Its antigen is still unknown. The data were taken from a study of post-analysis software for immune sequencing data. Across the study: The disease courses spanned relapsing-remitting, secondary progressive and progressive-relapsing forms of multiple sclerosis. Notes on the study in general: Elevated frequency relative to controls characterized roughly five TRBV segments in patients, TRBV5-6, TRBV5-1 and TRBV20-1 among them. Diversity measured as normalized Chao1 was significantly lower in multiple sclerosis patients than in controls. Clustering by F measure revealed strong co-clustering among samples prepared together in one batch.

The CDR3 covers 15 residues. Trimming left V 3 bases short and J 3 bases short, with 12 bases between. Looked up from germline, CDR1 is KGHSH and CDR2 is LQKENI. Sequencing libraries made from TCR beta cDNA carried unique molecular identifiers. TCRdb used MiXCR to reprocess the PCR reads, holding one entry per CDR3 protein. The sample carries hundreds of thousands of distinct CDR3 sequences, around 53% recorded once. Sequenced: blood. The J gene is TRBJ1-5, the V gene TRBV18, with D possibly TRBD1 on 6 matching bases. This sequence was found in a girl aged 10 to 17 with multiple sclerosis. CDR3 in DNA: TGTGCCAGCTCACCGAACAGGGCCCCCAATCAGCCCCAGCATTTT. Its protein is CASSPNRAPNQPQHF. Combining the CDR3 with reference TRBV18 and TRBJ1-5 gives the whole variable domain NAGVMQNPRHLVRRRGQEARLRCSPMKGHSHVYWYRQLPEEGLKFMVYLQKENIIDESGMPKERFSAEFPKEGPSILRIQQVVRGDSAAYFCASSPNRAPNQPQHFGDGTRLSIL.